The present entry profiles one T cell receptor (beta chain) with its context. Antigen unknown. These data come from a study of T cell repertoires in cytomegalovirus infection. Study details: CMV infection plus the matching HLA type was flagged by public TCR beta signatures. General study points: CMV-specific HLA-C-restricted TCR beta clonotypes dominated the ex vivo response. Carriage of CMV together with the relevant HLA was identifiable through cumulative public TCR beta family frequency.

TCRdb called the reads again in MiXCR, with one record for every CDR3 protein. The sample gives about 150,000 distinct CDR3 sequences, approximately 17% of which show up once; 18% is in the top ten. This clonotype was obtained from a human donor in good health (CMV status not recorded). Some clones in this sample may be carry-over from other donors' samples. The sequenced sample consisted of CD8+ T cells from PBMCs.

This chain's CDR3 is CASSTPTGITGELFF. Written as DNA, the CDR3 is TGTGCCAGTAGTACGCCGACAGGGATCACCGGGGAGCTGTTTTTT. The chain uses TRBV19 and TRBJ2-2; TRBD1 aligns across 7 bases. CDR3 length equals 15 residues. J gave up 4 bases and V 4 bases, and 6 bases lay outside the gene matches. Germline V gene data show CDR1 as LNHDA and CDR2 as SQIVND (reference sequence).